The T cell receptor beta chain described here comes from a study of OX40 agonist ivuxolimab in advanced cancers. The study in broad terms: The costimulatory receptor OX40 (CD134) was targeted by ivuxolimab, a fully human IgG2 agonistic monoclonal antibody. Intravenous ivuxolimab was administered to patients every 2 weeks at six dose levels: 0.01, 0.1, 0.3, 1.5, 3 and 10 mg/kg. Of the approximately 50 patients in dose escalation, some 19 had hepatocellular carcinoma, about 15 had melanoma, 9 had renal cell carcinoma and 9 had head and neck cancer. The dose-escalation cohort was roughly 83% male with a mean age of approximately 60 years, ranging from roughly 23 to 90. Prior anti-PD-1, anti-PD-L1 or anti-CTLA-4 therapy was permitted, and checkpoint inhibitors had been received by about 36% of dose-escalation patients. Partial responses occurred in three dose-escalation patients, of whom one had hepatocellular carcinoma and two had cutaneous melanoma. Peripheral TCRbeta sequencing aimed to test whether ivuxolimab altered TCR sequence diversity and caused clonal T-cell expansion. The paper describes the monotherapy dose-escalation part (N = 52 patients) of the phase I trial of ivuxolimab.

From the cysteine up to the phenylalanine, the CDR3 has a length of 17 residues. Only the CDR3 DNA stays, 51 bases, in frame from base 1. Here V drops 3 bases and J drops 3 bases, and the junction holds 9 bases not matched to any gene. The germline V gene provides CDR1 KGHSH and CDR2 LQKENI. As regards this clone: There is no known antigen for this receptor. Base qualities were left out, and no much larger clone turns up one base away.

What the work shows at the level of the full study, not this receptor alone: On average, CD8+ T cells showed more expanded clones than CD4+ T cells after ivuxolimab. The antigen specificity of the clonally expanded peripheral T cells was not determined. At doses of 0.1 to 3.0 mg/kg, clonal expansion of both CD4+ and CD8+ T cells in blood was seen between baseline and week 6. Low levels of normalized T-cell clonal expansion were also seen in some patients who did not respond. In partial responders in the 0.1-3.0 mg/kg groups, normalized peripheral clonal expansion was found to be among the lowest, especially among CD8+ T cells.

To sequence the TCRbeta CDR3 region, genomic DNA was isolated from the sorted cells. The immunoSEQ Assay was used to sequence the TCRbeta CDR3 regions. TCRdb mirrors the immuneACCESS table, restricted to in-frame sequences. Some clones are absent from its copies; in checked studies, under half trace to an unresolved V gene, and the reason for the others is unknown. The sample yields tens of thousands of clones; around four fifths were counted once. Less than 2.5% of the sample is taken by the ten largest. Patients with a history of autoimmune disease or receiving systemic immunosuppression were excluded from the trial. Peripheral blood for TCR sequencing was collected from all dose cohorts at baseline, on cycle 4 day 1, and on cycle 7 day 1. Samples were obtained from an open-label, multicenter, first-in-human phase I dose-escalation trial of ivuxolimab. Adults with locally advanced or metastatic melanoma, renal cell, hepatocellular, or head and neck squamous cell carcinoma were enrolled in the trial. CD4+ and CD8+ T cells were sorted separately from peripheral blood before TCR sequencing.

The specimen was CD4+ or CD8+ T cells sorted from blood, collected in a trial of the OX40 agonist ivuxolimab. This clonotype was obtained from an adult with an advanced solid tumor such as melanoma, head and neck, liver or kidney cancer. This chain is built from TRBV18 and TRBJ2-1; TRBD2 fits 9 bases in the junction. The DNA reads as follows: TGTGCCAGCTCACCCCTGCCGGCTAGCGGGGTCTACAATGAGCAGTTCTTC. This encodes CASSPLPASGVYNEQFF.